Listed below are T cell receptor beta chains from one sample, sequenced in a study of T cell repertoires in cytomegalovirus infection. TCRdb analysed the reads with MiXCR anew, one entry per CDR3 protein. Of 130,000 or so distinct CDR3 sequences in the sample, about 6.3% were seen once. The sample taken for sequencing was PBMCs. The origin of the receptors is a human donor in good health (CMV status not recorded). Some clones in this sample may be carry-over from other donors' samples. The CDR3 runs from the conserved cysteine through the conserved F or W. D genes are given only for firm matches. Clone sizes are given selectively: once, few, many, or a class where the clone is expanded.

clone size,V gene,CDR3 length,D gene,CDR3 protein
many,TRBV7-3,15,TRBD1,CASSLNQGAAGELFF
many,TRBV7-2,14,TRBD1,CASSTGQGDSEQYF
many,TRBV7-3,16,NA,CASSLRAGHNTGELFF
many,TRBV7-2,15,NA,CASSLDGGSTDTQYF
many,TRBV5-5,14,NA,CASSLEVGLQPQHF
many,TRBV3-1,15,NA,CASSHGTWENTEAFF
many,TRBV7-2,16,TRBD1,CASSPAGGNWNYGYTF
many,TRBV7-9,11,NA,CASSGMDEQFF
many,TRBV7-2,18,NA,CASSLVGPGLVGANVLTF
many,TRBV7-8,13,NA,CASSLERQVEAFF
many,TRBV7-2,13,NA,CASRSGGTDTQYF
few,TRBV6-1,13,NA,CASTINSNYGYTF
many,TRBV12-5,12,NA,CASGLGEVEQYF
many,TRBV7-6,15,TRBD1,CASSLETGGYTEAFF
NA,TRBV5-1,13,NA,CASSDLTGASLHF
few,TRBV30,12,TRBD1,CAGTGGGYGYTF